This TCR beta chain was identified during a study of cytomegalovirus exposure and HLA in healthy donors (dated by TCRdb to between 2016 and 2019). In terms of the full investigation: In an earlier analysis of under 750 of the donors, approximately 260 Gb of sequence data and approximately 120 million unique TCR beta sequences from roughly 180 million T cells were reported. Donor age, sex, ethnicity and CMV serostatus were collected together with the repertoire data. To study patterns of TCR occurrence, a later analysis re-analyzed previously published TCR beta repertoires from under 750 donors and added high-resolution HLA genotyping. An earlier analysis of roughly 600 of the donors used high-throughput TCR beta sequencing to judge whether each TCR beta V gene segment behaved as functional or pseudogenic. Approximately 330 gigabases of sequencing data and around 88 million unique TCR sequences made up an early release that covered 500 to 650 HLA-typed donors. Typing coverage varied by locus: about 629-630 donors for A, B, C, DRB1 and DQB1; approximately 500 for DQA1; around 570 for DPA1; roughly 450 for DPB1. The study aimed to test whether signatures of past pathogen exposure could be identified by cataloging public T cell receptors. Genome-wide SNP genotypes for about 65% of the roughly 700 donors were used in a later genetic analysis, which treated that subset as a discovery cohort. To predict cytomegalovirus infection status, the study brought together high-throughput TCR immunosequencing, statistical association of individual TCRs with disease status, and machine learning. Using immunosequencing, the study profiled T cell repertoires from roughly 650 subjects and related those repertoires to cytomegalovirus serostatus. Class I and class II HLA loci were covered by the typing at four-digit resolution. Of the 350 to 400 genotyped donors, about 80% fell in the genetic ancestry cluster associated with self-reported Caucasian donors. Among several hundred genotyped donors of the cohort, an average of around 240,000 unique TCR beta nucleotide sequences was sequenced per donor, of which roughly 17% were non-productive. In addition to the first cohort of about 650 subjects, a separate validation cohort of approximately 110 different subjects was used. Several DR-DQ haplotypes were treated as single units for association and clustering because of strong linkage in the cohort. Rather than drawing on any new phenotypic data, the later analysis identified candidate immune exposures from TCR beta sequences and the way those sequences occurred across donors. All discovery cohort repertoires had been generated using a single sequencing platform. Paper-wide results and their limitations: The classifier was reported to diagnose cytomegalovirus status with high specificity and sensitivity in both the original cohort and the validation cohort. The 87-base-pair reads could not distinguish some IMGT-functional V segments, including TRBV6-2 and TRBV6-3, so those segments were excluded. Linkage disequilibrium might explain the correlated functional status among segregating V segments, but an unknown experimental factor could not be excluded. The study listed 150 to 200 TCR beta chains as associated with cytomegalovirus. The presence/absence analyses assumed that sequencing depth was roughly uniform across donors, and that assumption may not be true. Assigning TCR associations to individual alleles was difficult when HLA alleles, especially DR and DQ, strongly co-occurred. Compared with equally common non-associated chains, HLA-associated TCR beta chains in a later analysis were more clonally expanded and had lower generation probabilities. According to a later analysis, parvovirus B19, influenza, CMV and Epstein-Barr virus appeared linked to several top co-occurrence clusters. Most CMV-associated TCR beta chains appeared to be HLA-restricted in a later analysis, and the HLA associations seemed to be driven largely by CMV exposure. A later genetic analysis reported fewer N-insertions in productive TCRs among donors in an Asian-associated ancestry cluster than the approximately 670-donor mean. Because HLA typing was unavailable for some donors at each locus, only the typed subset was used in association tests. A further reported finding was that TCR beta sequences accurately predicted the HLA-A and HLA-B alleles for most subjects in the first cohort. For the cohort, immune exposure information was limited to CMV serostatus. Only TCR beta chains were sequenced in this cohort, and the absence of alpha or paired-chain data limited detectable features. In a later analysis, over 15,000 TCR beta sequences were associated with specific HLA alleles at a false discovery rate of 0.05. The sequencing pipeline was judged likely to have produced a cluster of highly shared sequence variants as a technical artifact. In vitro tests confirmed that a few of the cytomegalovirus-associated TCR beta chains recognize cytomegalovirus antigens. Broadly in line with IMGT annotations, most TCR beta V segments showed up in productive rearrangements about 90% or about 30% of the time in an earlier analysis of 450 to 600 of the donors. In a later analysis, TCR association rates were found to vary across HLA loci, with the most associated TCRs seen for DRB1 alleles and the fewest for HLA-C alleles. Because counts were too low, 15 to 20 rarely observed V segments, including chromosome 9 orphons, were excluded from the earlier analysis of 587 of the donors. Across donors, most TCR sequences were observed very rarely, whereas some public TCRs were present in many individuals. The authors suggested that the approach could potentially be extended to other disease states and immunological phenotypes. In a later genetic analysis, a missense DCLRE1C variant was associated with V-gene and J-gene trimming of TCR beta chains, and the association was replicated in an independent cohort.

The protocol used for the library was the immunoSEQ multiplex PCR assay. The multiplex PCR relied on a mix of 60 forward primers for TCR Vbeta segments and 13 reverse primers for TCR Jbeta segments. The CDR3 region of rearranged TCR beta genes was amplified from genomic DNA with a multiplex PCR assay. The amplified TCR beta libraries were sequenced on the Illumina HiSeq System as 87-base-pair reads. The paper's processing steps were these. A later analysis counted 65 million to 90 million unique TCR beta chains across the 640 or so repertoires, and 9.5 million to 11 million of these chains were shared by at least two donors. Raw reads were error-corrected and collapsed into unique sequences by a nearest-neighbor algorithm in which closely related sequences were merged to remove PCR and sequencing errors. CDR3 sequences were aligned to IMGT reference sequences to assign V, D and J gene segments. For a sequence to be retained, a match of at least six nucleotides to both a V gene segment and a J gene segment was required. Rearrangements were called productive when the CDR3 lacked stop codons and stayed in frame with V and J; all others were non-productive. Following IMGT convention, CDR3 was defined as the stretch from the second conserved V-encoded cysteine to the conserved J-encoded phenylalanine. Sequences without an unambiguous match to a single V gene segment were excluded from the earlier analysis of 587 of the donors. In an earlier analysis of 587 of the donors, V segments were called functional above 56.7% productive rearrangements and were called segregating when the between-donor standard deviation exceeded 5%. A statistical classification framework was built to diagnose cytomegalovirus status from the catalog of TCR beta chain sequences. A later analysis assigned V and J genes by comparing TCR nucleotide sequences with IMGT/GENE-DB human TR gene sequences. A later analysis assigned CDR3 sequences and most-parsimonious VDJ recombination scenarios with the TCRdist pipeline. In a later analysis, each TCR beta chain was defined by its CDR3 amino acid sequence together with its V-gene family, and reads lacking a unique V-gene family were excluded. To address suspected cross-contamination and a sequencing artifact, a later analysis removed a few hundred highly shared, low-generation-probability nucleotide sequences. A later analysis calculated a clonal expansion index for each public chain from normalized within-repertoire ranks of inferred template counts. A later analysis computed generation probabilities with a VDJ recombination model fitted to out-of-frame rearrangements, and checked the results against IGoR. A later analysis scored TCR-TCR, TCR-HLA and TCR-CMV co-occurrence with hypergeometric tests, applying a repertoire-size bias correction to TCR pairs. In a later analysis, false discovery rates were estimated by permuting HLA or CMV assignments 20 times. In a later analysis, co-occurring TCRs were grouped using DBSCAN, with TCRdist sequence similarity added in when clustering inside HLA-allele-positive subsets. For co-occurrence clustering, repertoires with fewer than 30,000 or more than 120,000 public chains were excluded, along with about five repertoires with anomalous nucleotide sharing. As stored in TCRdb, this immuneACCESS dataset retains in-frame rearrangements with V and J assigned. A fraction of the clones does not appear; measured against another copy, unresolved V genes explain less than half of the discrepancy, and the remainder lacks a known reason. The DNA was the basis for D and trimming; V, J and clone size are from that table. This sample's table has entries for approximately 70,000 clones. Of the sample, about 1.7% is held by the ten largest clones.

A remark on this clone: It lacks a known antigen.

Compared with germline, V lacks 0 bases and J lacks 6 bases; bases without a gene match: 4. From cysteine to phenylalanine, the CDR3 is 16 amino acids long. Kept here is only the CDR3 DNA, which spans 48 bases and is read in frame from base 1. The germline V gene yields LGHNA for CDR1 and YSLEER for CDR2. The cohort comprised hundreds of healthy bone marrow donors. At the time of sampling, all cohort members were nominally healthy, though unrecorded immune exposures were likely present. The donor tested CMV seronegative, placing the donor among the 350 or so seronegative members of the cohort. Each donor provided a peripheral blood sample, and peripheral blood mononuclear cells were used for TCR beta sequencing. Genomic DNA extraction from the blood cell samples was performed with the Qiagen DNeasy Blood Extraction Kit.

Sequencing input: PBMCs. The chain employs TRBV4-3 and TRBJ2-2, with 10 central nucleotides matching TRBD2. The clonotype comes from a woman in her 30s in good health and CMV-seronegative. The nucleotide sequence is given as TGCGCCAGCAGCCAAGATAGGCTAGCGGGAGCCGGGGAGCTGTTTTTT. The encoded protein is CASSQDRLAGAGELFF.